The rows below give T cell receptor beta chains drawn from one sample of a study of T cell changes during pregnancy in multiple sclerosis. Assay: immunoSEQ multiplex PCR; the TCRdb copy retains only in-frame clones and omits some. Here the sample spans 95,000 to 110,000 clones, roughly 92% being singletons. This material consisted of peripheral blood, taken after pregnancy. These receptors were collected from a female donor with multiple sclerosis, enrolled in a pregnancy study. The CDR3 runs from the conserved cysteine through the conserved F or W. Each record gives: CDR3 protein, CDR3 DNA, J gene, clone size, V gene, D gene. D genes are given only for firm matches. Some rows mark clone size as missing; the rest say once, few, many or name a class of expanded clone.

CDR3aa: CASSILGQSGLNTEAFF
CDR3nt: TGTGCCAGCAGTATACTCGGACAGTCGGGGTTGAACACTGAAGCTTTCTTT
j_gene: TRBJ1-1
abundance: -
v_gene: TRBV27
d_gene: -

CDR3aa: CASSLVSGSYNSPLHF
CDR3nt: TGCGCCAGCAGCTTGGTGTCGGGCTCCTATAATTCACCCCTCCACTTT
j_gene: TRBJ1-6
abundance: few
v_gene: TRBV5-1
d_gene: -

CDR3aa: CASSQEKRGNEQFF
CDR3nt: TGCGCCAGCAGCCAAGAAAAACGGGGGAATGAGCAGTTCTTC
j_gene: TRBJ2-1
abundance: -
v_gene: TRBV4-3
d_gene: -

CDR3aa: CASRSHGGPNTEAFF
CDR3nt: TGTGCCAGCAGGTCCCACGGGGGACCGAACACTGAAGCTTTCTTT
j_gene: TRBJ1-1
abundance: -
v_gene: TRBV27
d_gene: -

CDR3aa: CASSPPTGAGELFF
CDR3nt: TGTGCCAGCTCACCACCGACAGGGGCCGGGGAGCTGTTTTTT
j_gene: TRBJ2-2
abundance: -
v_gene: TRBV18
d_gene: TRBD1

CDR3aa: CASSPQGQPQETQYF
CDR3nt: TGTGCCAGCAGCCCCCAGGGACAGCCACAAGAGACCCAGTACTTC
j_gene: TRBJ2-5
abundance: once
v_gene: TRBV9
d_gene: TRBD1

CDR3aa: CASSFFDRPKNTEAFF
CDR3nt: TGTGCCAGCAGCTTTTTTGACAGGCCTAAGAACACTGAAGCTTTCTTT
j_gene: TRBJ1-1
abundance: -
v_gene: TRBV5-4
d_gene: -

CDR3aa: CASSFQQGAYQPQHF
CDR3nt: TGTGCCAGCAGTTTTCAACAGGGAGCATATCAGCCCCAGCATTTT
j_gene: TRBJ1-5
abundance: -
v_gene: TRBV28
d_gene: -

CDR3aa: CASSLTPPGIGYDEQYF
CDR3nt: TGTGCCAGCAGCTTAACACCCCCGGGGATAGGCTACGACGAGCAGTACTTC
j_gene: TRBJ2-7
abundance: -
v_gene: TRBV7-3
d_gene: -

CDR3aa: CASSKPDRNTGELFF
CDR3nt: TGTGCCAGTAGTAAGCCCGACAGGAACACCGGGGAGCTGTTTTTT
j_gene: TRBJ2-2
abundance: -
v_gene: TRBV19
d_gene: -

CDR3aa: CSGSGTPNTEAFF
CDR3nt: TGCAGTGGGAGTGGGACTCCGAACACTGAAGCTTTCTTT
j_gene: TRBJ1-1
abundance: -
v_gene: TRBV29-1
d_gene: -

CDR3aa: CSVEVTSGRPWQFF
CDR3nt: TGCAGCGTTGAAGTGACTAGCGGGAGGCCGTGGCAGTTCTTC
j_gene: TRBJ2-1
abundance: -
v_gene: TRBV29-1
d_gene: TRBD2

CDR3aa: CASSSSTGGNEKLFF
CDR3nt: TGTGCCAGCAGCTCGTCGACAGGGGGCAATGAAAAACTGTTTTTT
j_gene: TRBJ1-4
abundance: -
v_gene: TRBV7-8
d_gene: TRBD1

CDR3aa: CASSPTSGGRGARNEQFF
CDR3nt: TGTGCCAGCAGCCCGACTAGCGGGGGCCGCGGGGCAAGAAATGAGCAGTTCTTC
j_gene: TRBJ2-1
abundance: -
v_gene: TRBV7-2
d_gene: TRBD2

CDR3aa: CASRPTGKEGTDTQYF
CDR3nt: TGTGCCAGCAGACCAACAGGGAAGGAGGGCACAGATACGCAGTATTTT
j_gene: TRBJ2-3
abundance: -
v_gene: TRBV5-4
d_gene: -

CDR3aa: CASRSAGTGVQPQHF
CDR3nt: TGTGCCAGCAGGAGTGCCGGGACAGGGGTTCAGCCCCAGCATTTT
j_gene: TRBJ1-5
abundance: -
v_gene: TRBV2
d_gene: TRBD1

CDR3aa: CASSLATSRLPETQYF
CDR3nt: TGCGCCAGCAGCTTGGCAACTAGCCGACTCCCAGAGACCCAGTACTTC
j_gene: TRBJ2-5
abundance: -
v_gene: TRBV5-1
d_gene: -

CDR3aa: CASNRTGEVETEAFF
CDR3nt: TGCGCCAGCAATAGGACAGGGGAGGTAGAAACTGAAGCTTTCTTT
j_gene: TRBJ1-1
abundance: -
v_gene: TRBV10-1
d_gene: TRBD1

CDR3aa: CATSRAGTGNQPQHF
CDR3nt: TGTGCCACCAGCAGAGCTGGGACAGGGAATCAGCCCCAGCATTTT
j_gene: TRBJ1-5
abundance: -
v_gene: TRBV15
d_gene: TRBD1

CDR3aa: CATSVGQAYGYTF
CDR3nt: TGTGCCACCAGCGTGGGACAGGCGTATGGCTACACCTTC
j_gene: TRBJ1-2
abundance: -
v_gene: TRBV15
d_gene: TRBD1

CDR3aa: CASSLNEKLFF
CDR3nt: TGTGCCAGCAGTCTGAATGAAAAACTGTTTTTT
j_gene: TRBJ1-4
abundance: -
v_gene: TRBV28
d_gene: -

CDR3aa: CASSGAAGTDTQYF
CDR3nt: TGTGCTAGTTCTGGAGCTGCGGGGACAGATACGCAGTATTTT
j_gene: TRBJ2-3
abundance: -
v_gene: TRBV12-5
d_gene: -

CDR3aa: CASSGRQGGNTEAFF
CDR3nt: TGTGCCAGCAGCGGAAGACAGGGAGGAAACACTGAAGCTTTCTTT
j_gene: TRBJ1-1
abundance: -
v_gene: TRBV9
d_gene: TRBD1

CDR3aa: CASSLGDRNYGYTF
CDR3nt: TGCGCCAGCAGCTTGGGGGACAGGAACTATGGCTACACCTTC
j_gene: TRBJ1-2
abundance: -
v_gene: TRBV5-1
d_gene: TRBD1

CDR3aa: CASSDIGSGAKNIQYF
CDR3nt: TGTGCCAGCAGTGATATAGGAAGCGGGGCCAAAAACATTCAGTACTTC
j_gene: TRBJ2-4
abundance: -
v_gene: TRBV2
d_gene: -

CDR3aa: CASSPRTGDKQPQHF
CDR3nt: TGTGCCAGCAGCCCCAGGACAGGGGATAAACAGCCCCAGCATTTT
j_gene: TRBJ1-5
abundance: -
v_gene: TRBV6-5
d_gene: TRBD1

CDR3aa: CASSQEGQGLSNEKLFF
CDR3nt: TGCGCCAGCAGCCAAGAGGGACAGGGTCTCAGTAATGAAAAACTGTTTTTT
j_gene: TRBJ1-4
abundance: few
v_gene: TRBV4-1
d_gene: TRBD1

CDR3aa: CASRGTGLEKLFF
CDR3nt: TGTGCCAGCAGAGGGACAGGGCTCGAAAAACTGTTTTTT
j_gene: TRBJ1-4
abundance: -
v_gene: TRBV11-2
d_gene: TRBD1

CDR3aa: CASSLLGGIDTEAFF
CDR3nt: TGTGCCAGCAGCCTCCTAGGGGGAATTGACACTGAAGCTTTCTTT
j_gene: TRBJ1-1
abundance: -
v_gene: TRBV27
d_gene: -

CDR3aa: CASSLGQFNEQYF
CDR3nt: TGTGCCAGCAGCTTGGGGCAGTTCAACGAGCAGTACTTC
j_gene: TRBJ2-7
abundance: -
v_gene: TRBV5-6
d_gene: -

CDR3aa: CASSIPSANTEAFF
CDR3nt: TGTGCCAGTAGTATTCCGAGTGCGAACACTGAAGCTTTCTTT
j_gene: TRBJ1-1
abundance: -
v_gene: TRBV19
d_gene: -

CDR3aa: CASSYSWQGGTGELFF
CDR3nt: TGTGCCAGCAGTTACTCGTGGCAGGGAGGGACCGGGGAGCTGTTTTTT
j_gene: TRBJ2-2
abundance: -
v_gene: TRBV6-5
d_gene: TRBD2

CDR3aa: CASNPGQHQETQYF
CDR3nt: TGTGCCAGCAATCCGGGACAGCATCAAGAGACCCAGTACTTC
j_gene: TRBJ2-5
abundance: -
v_gene: TRBV2
d_gene: TRBD1

CDR3aa: CASSSGTAPYEQYF
CDR3nt: TGTGCCAGCAGCTCCGGGACAGCCCCCTACGAGCAGTACTTC
j_gene: TRBJ2-7
abundance: -
v_gene: TRBV7-2
d_gene: TRBD1

CDR3aa: CASSPGPSSYNEQFF
CDR3nt: TGTGCCAGCAGCCCTGGGCCCTCCTCATACAATGAGCAGTTCTTC
j_gene: TRBJ2-1
abundance: -
v_gene: TRBV11-3
d_gene: -

CDR3aa: CATPTPRDRAKLSSYNEQFF
CDR3nt: TGTGCCACGCCCACACCCCGGGACAGGGCCAAGTTAAGCTCCTACAATGAGCAGTTCTTC
j_gene: TRBJ2-1
abundance: -
v_gene: TRBV7-3
d_gene: TRBD1

CDR3aa: CASSPARGPTDTQYF
CDR3nt: TGTGCCAGCTCACCAGCGCGGGGACCCACAGATACGCAGTATTTT
j_gene: TRBJ2-3
abundance: -
v_gene: TRBV18
d_gene: -

CDR3aa: CASSQYYGQSGELFF
CDR3nt: TGCGCCAGCAGCCAATACTACGGACAATCCGGGGAGCTGTTTTTT
j_gene: TRBJ2-2
abundance: -
v_gene: TRBV4-3
d_gene: -

CDR3aa: CASSESGLPRETQYF
CDR3nt: TGCGCCAGCAGTGAGTCGGGACTACCCAGGGAGACCCAGTACTTC
j_gene: TRBJ2-5
abundance: -
v_gene: TRBV10-1
d_gene: TRBD2

CDR3aa: CASSLGDRAYNEQFF
CDR3nt: TGTGCCAGCAGCTTAGGGGACAGGGCCTACAATGAGCAGTTCTTC
j_gene: TRBJ2-1
abundance: -
v_gene: TRBV11-1
d_gene: TRBD1

CDR3aa: CASSLTSGGPYEQYF
CDR3nt: TGTGCCAGCAGTCTGACTAGCGGGGGCCCCTACGAGCAGTACTTC
j_gene: TRBJ2-7
abundance: -
v_gene: TRBV6-5
d_gene: TRBD2

CDR3aa: CASGTGVYEQYF
CDR3nt: TGCGCCAGCGGGACAGGAGTCTACGAGCAGTACTTC
j_gene: TRBJ2-7
abundance: few
v_gene: TRBV10-2
d_gene: TRBD1

CDR3aa: CASSQRLAGNQETQYF
CDR3nt: TGTGCCAGCAGCCAGCGACTAGCGGGGAACCAAGAGACCCAGTACTTC
j_gene: TRBJ2-5
abundance: -
v_gene: TRBV16
d_gene: TRBD2

CDR3aa: CASSDRDSGGYTF
CDR3nt: TGTGCCAGCAGTGACAGGGATTCGGGTGGCTACACCTTC
j_gene: TRBJ1-2
abundance: -
v_gene: TRBV9
d_gene: TRBD1

CDR3aa: CASSQVPGQGADEQFF
CDR3nt: TGCGCCAGCAGCCAAGTCCCGGGACAGGGGGCCGATGAGCAGTTCTTC
j_gene: TRBJ2-1
abundance: -
v_gene: TRBV4-1
d_gene: TRBD1

CDR3aa: CASSLLKGATVGQFF
CDR3nt: TGTGCCAGCAGCTTGTTAAAGGGAGCAACCGTGGGGCAGTTCTTC
j_gene: TRBJ2-1
abundance: -
v_gene: TRBV5-5
d_gene: -

CDR3aa: CAIRDLGQVVYTF
CDR3nt: TGTGCCATCAGGGACCTGGGACAGGTAGTCTACACCTTC
j_gene: TRBJ1-2
abundance: -
v_gene: TRBV10-3
d_gene: TRBD1

CDR3aa: CASSPGDAGPIEAFF
CDR3nt: TGTGCCAGCAGCCCTGGCGATGCAGGGCCAATCGAAGCTTTCTTT
j_gene: TRBJ1-1
abundance: -
v_gene: TRBV9
d_gene: -

CDR3aa: CASSQERGAPGTDTQYF
CDR3nt: TGTGCCAGCAGCCAAGAGCGGGGGGCCCCAGGCACAGATACGCAGTATTTT
j_gene: TRBJ2-3
abundance: few
v_gene: TRBV4-2
d_gene: TRBD2

CDR3aa: CASSPSGTYEQYF
CDR3nt: TGTGCCAGCTCACCTTCCGGGACCTACGAGCAGTACTTC
j_gene: TRBJ2-7
abundance: -
v_gene: TRBV18
d_gene: -

CDR3aa: CASSSAGGPTDTQYF
CDR3nt: TGTGCCAGCAGTTCAGCGGGAGGGCCGACAGATACGCAGTATTTT
j_gene: TRBJ2-3
abundance: -
v_gene: TRBV28
d_gene: TRBD2

CDR3aa: CASSLSNRNSPLHF
CDR3nt: TGTGCCAGCAGTTTAAGCAACAGGAATTCACCCCTCCACTTT
j_gene: TRBJ1-6
abundance: -
v_gene: TRBV7-2
d_gene: -

CDR3aa: CASSPTGKNTEAFF
CDR3nt: TGTGCCAGCAGCCCCACAGGGAAGAACACTGAAGCTTTCTTT
j_gene: TRBJ1-1
abundance: -
v_gene: TRBV7-9
d_gene: -